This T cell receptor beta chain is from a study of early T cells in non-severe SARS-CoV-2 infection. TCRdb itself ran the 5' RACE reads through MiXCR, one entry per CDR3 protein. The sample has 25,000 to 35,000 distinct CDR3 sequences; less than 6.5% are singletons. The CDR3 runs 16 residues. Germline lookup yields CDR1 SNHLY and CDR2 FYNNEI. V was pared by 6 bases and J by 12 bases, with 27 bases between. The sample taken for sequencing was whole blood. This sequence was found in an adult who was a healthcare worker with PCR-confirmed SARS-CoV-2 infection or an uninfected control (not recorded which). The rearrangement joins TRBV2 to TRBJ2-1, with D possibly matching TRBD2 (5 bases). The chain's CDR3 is CASSSRLNQSTLVQFF. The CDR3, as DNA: TGTGCCAGCAGCTCACGACTCAATCAAAGTACACTAGTGCAGTTCTTC.